This T cell receptor beta chain was retrieved from a study of Tregs in tolerant kidney transplant recipients (dated by TCRdb to between 2018 and 2020). Concerning the study at large: The transplants used related donors with nonmyeloablative bone marrow transplantation, and mixed chimerism in the human trials was transient. TCRbeta sequencing was used in the study to identify donor-specific regulatory T cells before combined kidney and bone marrow transplantation, and the identified cells were then tracked after transplant. What the authors observed across the whole study: Donor-specific Treg expansion was found to exceed global Treg expansion in tolerant patients, suggesting antigen-driven rather than nonspecific expansion. Biological reproducibility was not examined directly, but technical replication error appeared to be minimal. Expanding Tregs with activated donor B cells appeared to identify the most biologically relevant and donor-specific TCRbeta repertoire. The study was constrained by small patient numbers, and validation of the findings is required in larger populations and under other immunosuppression protocols. For some patients, the PCR primers changed as time went on, which meant samples from those patients could not be compared with one another at the nucleotide level.

In the paper's terms, the time point label means: blood sample drawn before combined kidney and bone marrow transplant. Unstimulated Tregs (CD4+CD25+CD127-), CD4+ non-Tregs (CD4+CD25-), CD4 and CD8 cells were FACS-sorted from thawed PBMCs. The patients were 4 recipients of combined kidney and bone marrow transplants from the ITN036ST trial, and samples were available only for these trial subjects. Healthy control blood was separated into PBMCs by Ficoll density gradient and cryopreserved, and patient PBMCs were collected both before and after transplant. For TCRbeta CDR3 sequencing, genomic DNA was extracted from sorted cells using the QIAGEN DNeasy Blood and Tissue Kit. High-throughput TCRbeta CDR3 sequencing, including PCR amplification with bias correction and internal controls, was performed commercially through immunoSEQ. On the authors' methods: A unique productive TCRbeta sequence was defined by the CDR3 nucleotide sequence when primers matched, and otherwise by the CDR3 amino acid sequence together with the Vbeta and Jbeta genes. To correct for sorting error, sequences found in more than one sorted population at a frequency ratio of 2:1 or less were discarded, and the remaining shared sequences were assigned to the population with the higher frequency. Sequences were defined as donor-reactive when expanded at least 5-fold in CFSE-low cells versus unstimulated cells and present at a frequency of at least 0.01% in CFSE-low cells. Jensen-Shannon divergence calculated on the top 100 TCRbeta sequences ranked by frequency was used to measure repertoire divergence. For samples with multiple sequencing runs, sorting error was corrected separately for each run before the runs were pooled. TCRdb provides this immuneACCESS table in a form limited to in-frame rearrangements. Some clones are lacking; in checked studies, under half of them reflect an unresolved V gene, and why the rest are absent is not known. Clone size and the V and J calls come from that table; the DNA yielded D and trimming. The sample table contains 90,000 to 130,000 clones; only one count was recorded for almost 90% of them. The biggest ten clones account for 0.34% of the sample.

This clone was recorded a few times. The antigen this receptor binds is unknown. Within one base of it there is no much larger clone, and no base qualities were kept. Including the terminal cysteine and phenylalanine, the CDR3 comprises 15 residues. The read is trimmed to its CDR3 DNA, 45 bases read in frame from base 1. The CDR1 and CDR2 encoded by the germline V gene are SGHTA and FQGNSA. V has 5 bases trimmed and J has 8 bases trimmed; junction bases matching no gene number 9. Sequencing used CD4+ T cells from blood, obtained before the transplant. Recombination linked TRBV7-2 to TRBJ1-2; the junction holds 12 bases that match TRBD1. This sequence was found in a human donor who received a combined kidney and bone marrow transplant. The CDR3 sequence is CASSVTGTGGLGYTF. The DNA reads TGTGCCAGCAGCGTAACCGGGACAGGGGGCTTGGGCTACACCTTC.